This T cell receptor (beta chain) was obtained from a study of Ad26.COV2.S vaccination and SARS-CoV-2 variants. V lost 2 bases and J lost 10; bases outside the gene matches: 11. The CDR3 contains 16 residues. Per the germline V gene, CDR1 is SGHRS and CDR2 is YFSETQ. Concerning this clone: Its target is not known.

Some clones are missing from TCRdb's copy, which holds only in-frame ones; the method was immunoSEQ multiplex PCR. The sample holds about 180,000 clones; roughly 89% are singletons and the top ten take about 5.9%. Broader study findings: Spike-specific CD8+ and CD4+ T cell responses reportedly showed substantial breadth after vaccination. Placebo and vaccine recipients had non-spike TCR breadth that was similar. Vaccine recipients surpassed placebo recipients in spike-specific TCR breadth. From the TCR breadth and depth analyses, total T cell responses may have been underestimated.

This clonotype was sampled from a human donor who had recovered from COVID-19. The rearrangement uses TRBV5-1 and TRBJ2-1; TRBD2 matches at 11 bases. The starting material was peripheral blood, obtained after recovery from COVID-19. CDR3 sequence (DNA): TGCGCCAGCAGCTTTAATAGCGGGAGGGCCTTAAGCGAGCAGTTCTTC. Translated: CASSFNSGRALSEQFF.